These T cell receptor beta chains were read from a single sample in a study of CD8+ T cells in alopecia areata. Clones were sequenced by immunoSEQ multiplex PCR, and TCRdb holds only the in-frame ones, with some missing. The data contain 200,000 to 250,000 clones, approximately 57% of them seen just once; the ten biggest clones take up 1.6%. The sample here was CD4+ T cells sorted from blood, taken at week 4, from a patient treated with tofacitinib. The source of these receptors is a human donor with alopecia areata. Each CDR3 is given with its conserved first and last residue. A D gene is named only where the DNA matches it firmly. Rows may omit the clone size; those that give it use once, few, many or a size class.

abundance	d_gene	v_gene	j_gene	CDR3aa	CDR3nt
.	.	TRBV5-1	TRBJ2-2	CASSLYENTGELFF	TGCGCCAGCAGCTTGTACGAGAACACCGGGGAGCTGTTTTTT
.	TRBD1	TRBV30	TRBJ1-4	CAWSGGTGNSEKLFF	TGTGCCTGGAGTGGTGGGACAGGGAATAGTGAAAAACTGTTTTTT
once	.	TRBV30	TRBJ2-1	CAWSVGLEQFF	TGTGCCTGGAGTGTAGGTTTAGAGCAGTTCTTC
once	.	TRBV2	TRBJ1-1	CASILQPQNTEAFF	TGTGCCAGCATTCTGCAACCTCAGAACACTGAAGCTTTCTTT
few	.	TRBV10-3	TRBJ1-1	CAIRGADTEAFF	TGTGCCATCCGAGGGGCGGACACTGAAGCTTTCTTT
.	TRBD1	TRBV29-1	TRBJ1-5	CSAGQEGQPQHF	TGCAGCGCTGGACAGGAGGGACAGCCCCAGCATTTT
.	.	TRBV9	TRBJ2-3	CASSVGRLTDTQYF	TGTGCCAGCAGCGTAGGACGGCTCACAGATACGCAGTATTTT
.	.	TRBV4-3	TRBJ1-5	CASSLTHKGNQPQHF	TGCGCCAGCAGCTTAACCCATAAGGGCAATCAGCCCCAGCATTTT
.	.	TRBV6-5	TRBJ2-3	CASSPFRGGSDTQYF	TGTGCCAGCAGCCCCTTTAGGGGGGGTTCAGATACGCAGTATTTT
few	.	TRBV5-1	TRBJ2-5	CASSPGIQETQYF	TGCGCCAGCAGCCCAGGGATACAAGAGACCCAGTACTTC
.	.	TRBV5-1	TRBJ2-7	CASSLAIGNYEQYF	TGCGCCAGCAGCTTGGCAATAGGGAATTACGAGCAGTACTTC
once	TRBD1	TRBV5-1	TRBJ2-6	CASRVGQGSSGANVLTF	TGCGCCAGCAGGGTTGGACAGGGGAGCTCTGGGGCCAACGTCCTGACTTTC
.	TRBD2	TRBV29-1	TRBJ2-5	CSVNRGGAQETQYF	TGCAGCGTTAATCGCGGGGGGGCCCAAGAGACCCAGTACTTC
.	.	TRBV30	TRBJ2-4	CAWRPAQAKNIQYF	TGTGCCTGGAGGCCAGCTCAAGCCAAAAACATTCAGTACTTC
.	.	TRBV6-6	TRBJ2-3	CASTPRQDTDTQYF	TGTGCCAGCACCCCCCGGCAGGACACAGATACGCAGTATTTT
.	TRBD1	TRBV7-2	TRBJ1-2	CASSLVPGGNYGYTF	TGTGCCAGCAGCTTAGTGCCAGGGGGCAACTATGGCTACACCTTC
.	TRBD1	TRBV15	TRBJ2-1	CATSRDLRTGTYNEQFF	TGTGCCACCAGCAGAGATCTCCGGACAGGGACCTACAATGAGCAGTTCTTC
.	.	TRBV9	TRBJ2-3	CASSDQSTDTQYF	TGTGCCAGCAGCGACCAGAGCACAGATACGCAGTATTTT
.	.	TRBV5-6	TRBJ2-4	CASSLVGLPKNIQYF	TGTGCCAGCAGCTTGGTGGGGTTACCCAAAAACATTCAGTACTTC
.	TRBD1	TRBV19	TRBJ2-7	CASLSGQGREQYF	TGTGCCAGTCTCTCGGGACAGGGTAGAGAGCAGTACTTC
.	.	TRBV4-3	TRBJ2-3	CASSQGVVRGGTDTQYF	TGCGCCAGCAGCCAAGGTGTTGTAAGGGGCGGCACAGATACGCAGTATTTT
.	.	TRBV30	TRBJ1-5	CAWSDTLGQPQHF	TGTGCCTGGAGTGACACCCTAGGTCAGCCCCAGCATTTT
few	.	TRBV29-1	TRBJ2-3	CSVEASGVADTQYF	TGCAGCGTTGAAGCCTCGGGGGTGGCAGATACGCAGTATTTT
.	TRBD1	TRBV4-1	TRBJ1-5	CASSHRQGLSNQPQHF	TGCGCCAGCAGCCACAGACAGGGGTTAAGCAATCAGCCCCAGCATTTT
few	.	TRBV18	TRBJ1-1	CASSPGEHGTEAFF	TGTGCCAGCTCACCAGGGGAGCACGGGACTGAAGCTTTCTTT
.	TRBD1	TRBV5-6	TRBJ1-5	CASSITLPTGRNQPQHF	TGTGCCAGCAGCATTACCTTACCGACAGGGAGAAATCAGCCCCAGCATTTT
.	TRBD1	TRBV28	TRBJ2-7	CASSFHTGGEQYF	TGTGCCAGCAGTTTCCACACAGGGGGCGAGCAGTACTTC
.	.	TRBV19	TRBJ2-7	CATRREGGEQYF	TGTGCCACCAGGAGGGAAGGTGGCGAGCAGTACTTC
few	.	TRBV7-2	TRBJ2-2	CASSVQTVPGELFF	TGTGCCAGCAGCGTCCAGACAGTTCCCGGGGAGCTGTTTTTT
.	.	TRBV29-1	TRBJ1-2	CSVEDPGGWGYTF	TGCAGCGTTGAAGACCCCGGGGGATGGGGCTACACCTTC
.	.	TRBV7-8	TRBJ2-7	CASSLAVQVHYEQYF	TGTGCCAGCAGCTTAGCTGTCCAGGTTCACTACGAGCAGTACTTC
.	.	TRBV29-1	TRBJ1-2	CSVGGEGYTF	TGCAGCGTGGGAGGAGAGGGCTACACCTTC
.	.	TRBV29-1	TRBJ2-1	CSVAGGVYEQFF	TGCAGCGTTGCCGGAGGGGTATATGAGCAGTTCTTC
.	TRBD2	TRBV15	TRBJ2-5	CATSRDAGGRETQYF	TGTGCCACCAGCAGAGATGCGGGGGGCAGGGAGACCCAGTACTTC
few	TRBD1	TRBV30	TRBJ1-2	CAWIRRTGNFYGYTF	TGTGCCTGGATACGTCGGACAGGAAACTTCTATGGCTACACCTTC
few	.	TRBV2	TRBJ2-7	CASRGRGNYEQYF	TGTGCCAGCAGGGGACGGGGAAACTACGAGCAGTACTTC
.	.	TRBV29-1	TRBJ2-2	CSGRFTLNTGELFF	TGCAGCGGGAGATTTACCTTGAACACCGGGGAGCTGTTTTTT
once	.	TRBV30	TRBJ1-2	CAWGKQVLGGYTF	TGTGCCTGGGGGAAACAGGTGTTGGGTGGCTACACCTTC
.	.	TRBV6-5	TRBJ2-3	CATRIGDTQYF	TGTGCCACCCGCATCGGTGATACGCAGTATTTT
.	.	TRBV29-1	TRBJ1-2	CSVDEPYGYTF	TGCAGCGTAGACGAACCGTATGGCTACACCTTC
.	TRBD2	TRBV14	TRBJ2-5	CASSRGTSGGHQETQYF	TGTGCCAGCAGCCGAGGGACTAGCGGGGGGCACCAAGAGACCCAGTACTTC
.	TRBD2	TRBV5-5	TRBJ2-3	CASSSSGSTDTQYF	TGTGCCAGCAGCTCTAGCGGTAGCACAGATACGCAGTATTTT
.	.	TRBV7-9	TRBJ1-2	CASSPPGREDYTF	TGTGCCAGCAGCCCCCCGGGACGGGAGGACTACACCTTC
once	.	TRBV30	TRBJ1-1	CAWRYPNTEAFF	TGTGCCTGGAGATATCCGAACACTGAAGCTTTCTTT
.	.	TRBV27	TRBJ1-6	CASRQTDSPLHF	TGTGCCAGCAGACAAACCGATTCACCCCTCCACTTT
few	.	TRBV30	TRBJ1-4	CAWSVGPMASNEKLFF	TGTGCCTGGAGTGTTGGGCCAATGGCATCTAATGAAAAACTGTTTTTT
few	TRBD1	TRBV6-1	TRBJ2-2	CASSEGARNTGELFF	TGTGCCAGCAGCGAGGGGGCAAGGAACACCGGGGAGCTGTTTTTT
.	.	TRBV7-2	TRBJ2-4	CASSHYKNIQYF	TGTGCCAGCAGCCACTACAAAAACATTCAGTACTTC
.	TRBD2	TRBV27	TRBJ2-3	CASSSGTIVDTQYF	TGTGCCAGCAGTTCCGGGACTATCGTTGATACGCAGTATTTT
.	.	TRBV29-1	TRBJ2-3	CSAQEYTDTQYF	TGCAGCGCACAGGAGTACACAGATACGCAGTATTTT
few	.	TRBV7-2	TRBJ1-2	CASSSDILNYGYTF	TGTGCCAGCAGCTCGGACATCCTAAACTATGGCTACACCTTC
few	TRBD1	TRBV19	TRBJ2-1	CASSPDRADEQFF	TGTGCCAGTAGTCCGGACAGGGCAGATGAGCAGTTCTTC
once	.	TRBV6-1	TRBJ1-5	CATLDGPQHF	TGTGCCACTCTGGATGGGCCCCAGCATTTT
once	.	TRBV9	TRBJ2-5	CASSHTGRQETQYF	TGTGCCAGCAGCCACACAGGGCGGCAAGAGACCCAGTACTTC
few	.	TRBV29-1	TRBJ1-5	CSASQGVGGNQPQHF	TGCAGCGCGAGTCAGGGTGTAGGCGGGAATCAGCCCCAGCATTTT
.	TRBD1	TRBV15	TRBJ2-5	CATSRVRAQGSETQYF	TGTGCCACCAGCAGGGTCAGGGCACAGGGGTCCGAGACCCAGTACTTC